A selection of T cell receptor beta chains follows, all from one sample in a study of early T cells in non-severe SARS-CoV-2 infection. MiXCR was run by TCRdb on the 5' RACE reads, yielding one entry per CDR3 protein. This sample has more than 45,000 distinct CDR3 sequences, with roughly 5.9% found just once. The specimen sequenced was whole blood. All receptors come from an adult who was a healthcare worker with PCR-confirmed SARS-CoV-2 infection or an uninfected control (not recorded which). CDR3s include the opening cysteine and the closing phenylalanine or tryptophan. A D gene is named only where the DNA matches it firmly. Not all rows give a size; the values are once, few, many and, for expanded clones, a class.

j_call v_call clone_size d_call cdr3_aa
TRBJ2-3 TRBV18 . TRBD2 CASSPLSGGRTDTQYF
TRBJ1-6 TRBV20-1 few . CSAKYRVLSNSPLHF
TRBJ2-1 TRBV5-1 once . CASSLEGYPGREHFF
TRBJ1-1 TRBV7-9 . . CASSAVTGVKAFF
TRBJ2-7 TRBV25-1 . . CASSPPGQRPYEQYF
TRBJ1-1 TRBV7-2 . . CTSSLESFATEAFF
TRBJ1-4 TRBV4-1 many . CASSQGTFSEKLFF
TRBJ2-7 TRBV7-6 many . CASSLSVLADQYF
TRBJ2-3 TRBV25-1 . TRBD2 CASSERLAVTDTQYF
TRBJ1-1 TRBV7-9 . TRBD1 CASSYPRGTNIEAFF
TRBJ1-2 TRBV12-3/TRBV12-4 . TRBD1 CASRPDREDGYTF
TRBJ2-1 TRBV30 many TRBD2 CAWIAGRVKFF
TRBJ1-5 TRBV7-9 . . CASSADSSNQPQHF
TRBJ1-2 TRBV18 many TRBD1 CASSPRQGGYGYTF
TRBJ2-7 TRBV15 many TRBD2 CATSRIQTSGAEQYF
TRBJ2-2 TRBV5-6 many TRBD1 CASSPSLSGQGTGELFF
TRBJ2-2 TRBV30 . . CAWSKHNTGELFF
TRBJ1-1 TRBV6-5 . . CALGTAMNTEAFF
TRBJ2-5 TRBV9 many . CASSVGAGFQETQYF
TRBJ2-1 TRBV7-2 few TRBD2 CASSLAAGLATSYNEQFF
TRBJ1-3 TRBV6-6 few . CASKLQGGFSGNTIYF
TRBJ2-7 TRBV7-6 many . CASSSTGTGAYEQYF
TRBJ2-3 TRBV6-4 many TRBD2 CASSDSLAGGPDTQYF
TRBJ2-2 TRBV20-1 . . CSPRKGGTGELFF
TRBJ2-1 TRBV7-2 . . CASSLVTNEQFF
TRBJ2-7 TRBV7-9 few . CASSVEAGATTEQYF
TRBJ2-2 TRBV25-1 few TRBD1 CASSESRTGLTGELFF
TRBJ2-1 TRBV9 many . CASSAPTLSPYNEQFF
TRBJ2-1 TRBV5-1 many . CASSLGTGWNNEQFF
TRBJ2-5 TRBV7-6 few TRBD2 CASSKEAGGAKTQYF
TRBJ1-2 TRBV18 many TRBD1 CASSRQTGALLLNYGYTF
TRBJ1-5 TRBV19 many TRBD1 CASSPRDRANQPQHF
TRBJ1-2 TRBV12-3/TRBV12-4 . TRBD1 CASRRGQGDYGYTF
TRBJ2-7 TRBV12-3/TRBV12-4 . . CASSFGPGSVYEQYF
TRBJ2-7 TRBV5-4 many . CASSSTGGRDYEQYF
TRBJ2-5 TRBV7-2 many TRBD2 CASSSGGAGETQYF
TRBJ2-7 TRBV6-6 . . CASSSHSGPSSYEQYF
TRBJ1-1 TRBV2 . . CASRRTGNTEAIF
TRBJ1-5 TRBV7-2 many . CASSPFSSNQPQHF
TRBJ2-1 TRBV6-2/TRBV6-3 . . CASGGAALLSYNEQFF
TRBJ1-5 TRBV6-5 few . CASSYTGLNQPQHF
TRBJ2-3 TRBV29-1 many . CSEQSTDTQYF
TRBJ2-7 TRBV6-5 few . CASIGGDPDEQYF
TRBJ2-1 TRBV30 many TRBD2 CAWSGSGHNEQFF
TRBJ1-1 TRBV12-3/TRBV12-4 . TRBD1 CASTGQGVGTEAFF
TRBJ1-5 TRBV20-1 few TRBD1 CSAPGQGASQPQHF
TRBJ1-2 TRBV6-2/TRBV6-3 few . CASSYGYGYTF